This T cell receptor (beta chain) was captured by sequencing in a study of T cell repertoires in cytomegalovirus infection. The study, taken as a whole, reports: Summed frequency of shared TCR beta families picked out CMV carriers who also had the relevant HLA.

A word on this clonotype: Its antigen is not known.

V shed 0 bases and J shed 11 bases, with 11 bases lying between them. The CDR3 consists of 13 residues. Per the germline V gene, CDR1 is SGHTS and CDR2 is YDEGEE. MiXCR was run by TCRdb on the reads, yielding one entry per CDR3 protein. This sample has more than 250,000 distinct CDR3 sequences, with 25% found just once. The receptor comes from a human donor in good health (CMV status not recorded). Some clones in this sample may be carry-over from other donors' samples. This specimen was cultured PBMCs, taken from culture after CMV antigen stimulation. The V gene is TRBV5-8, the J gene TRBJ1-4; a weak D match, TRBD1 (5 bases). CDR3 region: CASSLVLDSKLFF. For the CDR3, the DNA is TGTGCCAGCAGCTTGGTTCTTGACAGTAAACTGTTTTTT.